This is a list of T cell receptor beta chains from one sample in a study of blood T cell repertoires in COVID-19. TCRdb's table, derived via immunoSEQ multiplex PCR, lists solely in-frame clones and lacks some. The table lists 150,000 or so clones, roughly nine tenths of them singletons. Sequences were obtained from peripheral blood. These receptors were obtained from a man aged 55 to 70 with acute or convalescent COVID-19. Each CDR3 is given with its conserved first and last residue. The D gene is left open where the match is weak. Not every row has a clone size; where given, it reads once, few, many or a size class.

clone_size j_call cdr3_length d_call v_call cdr3_nt cdr3_aa
once TRBJ2-7 18 TRBD1 TRBV27 TGTGCCAGCAGTTCCAAATCTTGGGGGGGACAGGGGAACTACGAGCAGTACTTC CASSSKSWGGQGNYEQYF
. TRBJ1-5 12 . TRBV11-2 TGTGCCAGCAGCTTCGGGGGTGGGCCCCAGCATTTT CASSFGGGPQHF
once TRBJ1-2 12 . TRBV7-9 TGTGCCAGCAGCTTCAGTCAGGGTGGCTACACCTTC CASSFSQGGYTF
. TRBJ2-1 18 TRBD1 TRBV10-3 TGTGCCATCAGTGAGTCGACTCTAAGACAGGGGACCTACAATGAGCAGTTCTTC CAISESTLRQGTYNEQFF
. TRBJ1-1 14 . TRBV7-2 TGTGCCAGCAGCTTAGGGGGGGGCTACACTGAAGCTTTCTTT CASSLGGGYTEAFF
. TRBJ1-6 17 TRBD1 TRBV2 TGTGCCAGCAGTCCCGGGACAGGGGGCCCCATGAATTCACCCCTCCACTTT CASSPGTGGPMNSPLHF
. TRBJ2-3 13 . TRBV5-6 TGTGCCAGCAGCTTGGGGAGGAAGGATACGCAGTATTTT CASSLGRKDTQYF
. TRBJ2-2 16 . TRBV7-2 TGTGCCAGCAGCTTTTTCGCTAGGCCGAACACCGGGGAGCTGTTTTTT CASSFFARPNTGELFF
. TRBJ2-5 14 . TRBV19 TGTGCCAGTAGTCCGTCTACCCGTACGGAGACCCAGTACTTC CASSPSTRTETQYF
. TRBJ1-5 15 . TRBV2 TGTGCCAGCACGCAGGGCCTAAAAGGGAATCAGCCCCAGCATTTT CASTQGLKGNQPQHF
. TRBJ2-6 16 TRBD1 TRBV6-5 TGTGCCAGCAGTTACGACAGGGGCTCTGGGGCCAACGTCCTGACTTTC CASSYDRGSGANVLTF
. TRBJ2-7 16 . TRBV27 TGTGCCAGCAGTTTATCGAATCGTGCAACATACTACGAGCAGTACTTC CASSLSNRATYYEQYF
. TRBJ1-2 13 . TRBV6-5 TGTGCCAGCAGTTACTCGAACAGATATGGCTACACCTTC CASSYSNRYGYTF
. TRBJ2-4 17 . TRBV19 TGTGCCAGTAGTATAGACGGGACTGATCTAGCCAAAAACATTCAGTACTTC CASSIDGTDLAKNIQYF
. TRBJ2-3 16 . TRBV7-9 TGTGCCAGCAGCCCCCGGGGGGCGGGGAGCACAGATACGCAGTATTTT CASSPRGAGSTDTQYF
. TRBJ1-3 16 TRBD1 TRBV9 TGTGCCAGCAGCGTTGGACAGGCTTACTCTGGAAACACCATATATTTT CASSVGQAYSGNTIYF
once TRBJ2-7 18 TRBD1 TRBV2 TGTGCCAGCAGTGACCTTCGGACAGGCGGACACCATTCACTCGAGCAGTACTTC CASSDLRTGGHHSLEQYF
. TRBJ2-2 15 . TRBV18 TGTGCCAGCTCACCACGGCGCACAGGAACCGGGGAGCTGTTTTTT CASSPRRTGTGELFF
. TRBJ2-5 14 . TRBV30 TGTGCCTGGAGCCTAGGGGTGGAAGGAGAGACCCAGTACTTC CAWSLGVEGETQYF
. TRBJ2-5 14 . TRBV11-2 TGTGCCAGCAGCTTAGCTGGACAGCAAGAGACCCAGTACTTC CASSLAGQQETQYF
. TRBJ1-6 16 . TRBV21-1 TGTGCCAGCAGCAATCTGAGCCCTTCGGAGTTGCGACCCCTCCACTTT CASSNLSPSELRPLHF
. TRBJ2-5 15 TRBD2 TRBV5-4 TGTGCCAGCAGCGGAAGGACTAGCACCCAGGAGACCCAGTACTTC CASSGRTSTQETQYF
. TRBJ2-1 13 . TRBV11-2 TGTGCCAGCACCTCTAGCGCGCACAATGAGCAGTTCTTC CASTSSAHNEQFF
. TRBJ2-1 17 TRBD2 TRBV11-2 TGTGCCAGCAGCTATTTGAGAGCGGGAGGAGGCCCCAATGAGCAGTTCTTC CASSYLRAGGGPNEQFF
. TRBJ1-2 15 . TRBV6-2/TRBV6-3 TGTGCCAGCAGTTACGGGGAGGCGGCTAACTATGGCTACACCTTC CASSYGEAANYGYTF
. TRBJ2-7 15 TRBD1 TRBV24-1 TGTGCCACCAGCCTGGGACAGCGAAGCTCCTACGAGCAGTACTTC CATSLGQRSSYEQYF
. TRBJ2-1 16 TRBD2 TRBV4-1 TGCGCCAGCAGCCAAATCGCGGGGGGCCCGAGGAATGAGCAGTTCTTC CASSQIAGGPRNEQFF
. TRBJ2-5 14 . TRBV4-2 TGTGCCAGCAGCCAAGATACAGGAGGGGAGACCCAGTACTTC CASSQDTGGETQYF
few TRBJ1-2 15 . TRBV24-1 TGTGCCACCAGTGACAGACAAGGGGATAACTATGGCTACACCTTC CATSDRQGDNYGYTF
. TRBJ2-7 14 . TRBV30 TGTGCCTGGAGTGTGGGCCAGACCTCCTACGAGCAGTACTTC CAWSVGQTSYEQYF
few TRBJ2-7 14 TRBD1 TRBV27 TGTGCCAGCAGTTATTGGCAGGGGGCTGGGGAGCAGTACTTC CASSYWQGAGEQYF
. TRBJ2-5 19 . TRBV14 TGTGCCAGCAGCCGAAGGGCGCTTACTGCGGGACTCCTAAGAGAGACCCAGTACTTC CASSRRALTAGLLRETQYF
. TRBJ2-2 13 . TRBV6-4 TGTGCCAGCAGTGGTGAGGGTACCGGGGAGCTGTTTTTT CASSGEGTGELFF
. TRBJ2-5 13 . TRBV11-2 TGTGCCAGCAGCGCCGGGATTCGGGAGACCCAGTACTTC CASSAGIRETQYF
. TRBJ2-3 11 . TRBV5-1 TGCGCCAGCAGCTTCGGAGATACGCAGTATTTT CASSFGDTQYF
. TRBJ1-2 16 TRBD1 TRBV9 TGTGCCAGCAGCGTTGGGGACAGGGTCCCTAACTATGGCTACACCTTC CASSVGDRVPNYGYTF
. TRBJ2-5 14 . TRBV5-1 TGCGCCAGCAGCTATTCGGGGGACCAAGAGACCCAGTACTTC CASSYSGDQETQYF
. TRBJ1-1 14 . TRBV7-9 TGTGCCAGCAGCTCCCCGGGGGGGGACACTGAAGCTTTCTTT CASSSPGGDTEAFF
. TRBJ2-2 13 . TRBV5-1 TGCGCCAGCAGCTTGGCCAGCGGCGGGGAGCTGTTTTTT CASSLASGGELFF
. TRBJ1-1 14 TRBD1 TRBV19 TGTGCCAGTAGTATGGACAGGGTTAACCCTGAAGCTTTCTTT CASSMDRVNPEAFF
once TRBJ1-4 17 TRBD1 TRBV13 TGTGCCAGCAGCTCCCGGACAGGACGAGCAACTAATGAAAAACTGTTTTTT CASSSRTGRATNEKLFF
. TRBJ2-5 11 . TRBV19 TGTGCCAGCAGGCGTGAAGAGACCCAGTACTTC CASRREETQYF
. TRBJ1-6 17 TRBD1 TRBV5-1 TGCGCCAGCAGCCGATCCGGGACAGGGGGATATAATTCACCCCTCCACTTT CASSRSGTGGYNSPLHF
. TRBJ1-2 12 TRBD1 TRBV5-1 TGCGCCAGCAGCACAGGGGTTGCTGGCTACACCTTC CASSTGVAGYTF
. TRBJ2-2 16 TRBD2 TRBV11-2 TGTGCCAGCAGCTTTATAGCGGGGGCGAACACCGGGGAGCTGTTTTTT CASSFIAGANTGELFF
. TRBJ1-1 12 TRBD1 TRBV5-5 TGTGCCAGCAGCTCCGACAGGGGCGAAGCTTTCTTT CASSSDRGEAFF
. TRBJ1-1 19 TRBD1 TRBV9 TGTGCCAGCAGCCCCCGAGGACAGGGGCTCTACTTAATGAACACTGAAGCTTTCTTT CASSPRGQGLYLMNTEAFF
. TRBJ1-1 14 TRBD1 TRBV6-5 TGTGCCAGCACCCGGGACAGGGGGGCCACTGAAGCTTTCTTT CASTRDRGATEAFF
. TRBJ2-7 16 TRBD2 TRBV5-4 TGTGCCAGCAGCTCCGCCCGGACTAGCGGGAGCTACGAGCAGTACTTC CASSSARTSGSYEQYF